This T cell receptor (beta chain) was found in a study of blood T cell repertoires in COVID-19 (dated by TCRdb to about 2020). Concerning the study at large: Samples from collaborators originated in the United States, Italy and Spain and spanned both the acute and convalescent phases of COVID-19. Deeply sampled blood TCRbeta repertoires from subjects exposed to, actively infected with, or recovered from COVID-19 were included in the dataset. The material from the prospective study consisted of cDNA or gDNA derived from T cells, B-cell-depleted T cells, or PBMCs. The samples were drawn from the first 160 participants of the ongoing ImmuneRACE study and from 950 to 1,500 subjects provided by 6 global collaborators. A de-identified subject ID, COVID-19 status, age in years and sex were almost always included in the sample metadata. The repertoires were made available in a free public database intended to serve as a resource for research on the immune response to SARS-CoV-2. HLA class I and class II types, where available, came from metadata supplied by the sample provider rather than from assay-based typing.

On this clone: The antigen this receptor binds is unknown. Base qualities are missing; no much larger clone stands one base away.

Samples from volunteer blood donors who had recovered from COVID-19 were contributed by a second Seattle source. The collaborating institutions used their own protocols to collect whole blood in K2EDTA tubes. For TCRbeta analysis, collaborators shipped samples as frozen whole blood, isolated PBMCs, or DNA extracted from either of those sample types. Overall study results and their limits: How much clinical and demographic metadata was included differed by source and by participant, and the metadata was provided uncurated.

V lost 0 bases and J lost 4 bases; the stretch between them is 12 bases long. The cysteine opens and the phenylalanine closes a CDR3 of 15 amino acids. CDR3 DNA is the only sequence kept; it has 45 bases, read in frame from the first base. The germline V gene encodes CDR1 WNHNN and CDR2 SYGVQD (reference sequence). The immunoSEQ Assay, a bias-controlled multiplex PCR, was used to amplify TCRbeta CDR3 regions from genomic DNA. In the source study's methods: Nucleated cell counts per sample were estimated from amplification of reference gene primers within the assay. To quantify the absolute abundance of each unique TCRbeta CDR3 rearrangement, sequence reads were collapsed and filtered. For each sample, productive Simpson clonality was calculated as the square root of Simpson's diversity index over productive rearrangements. This immuneACCESS table, as held by TCRdb, lists in-frame sequences with V and J called but not all clones. Of the missing ones, under half trace to an unresolved V gene in checked studies; the others have no known cause. V, J and clone size derive from that table, while D and trimming were established from the DNA sequence. The sample profile shows around 120,000 clones; about 86% of them were found once. The leading ten clones occupy 6% to 9.5% of the sample.

Recombination linked TRBV10-1 to TRBJ1-1; TRBD1 is a possible D gene, resting on 5 matching bases. What was sequenced was peripheral blood. This TCR derives from a man between 65 and 85 years old who had recovered from COVID-19. The CDR3 loop reads CASSESRQGSTEAFF. The bases are TGCGCCAGCAGTGAGTCGCGCCAGGGTTCCACTGAAGCTTTCTTT.